Listed here are 19 T cell receptor beta chains from one sample, sequenced in a study of graft-versus-host responses after intestinal transplantation. The method was immunoSEQ multiplex PCR; TCRdb's version includes in-frame clones alone and lacks a portion of them. This repertoire shows about 20,000 clones, around nine tenths found once; its top ten account for under 60%. The specimen was bone marrow, collected about 130 days after transplant. Receptors originate from a human patient who received an intestinal transplant, so some T cells may come from the graft donor.

V gene TRBV4-2 combines with J gene TRBJ2-2; 8 positions agree with TRBD2. The CDR3 is 14 amino acids. The germline V gene has CDR1 LGHNA and CDR2 YNFKEQ. V trimming: 4 bases; J trimming: 4 bases; junction bases outside the gene matches: 2. CDR3: CASSPGGRTGELFF. Written as DNA, the CDR3 is TGTGCCAGCAGCCCGGGAGGGCGCACCGGGGAGCTGTTTTTT.

The V gene is TRBV7-9, the J gene TRBJ1-1, with no clear D. Trimming removed 1 base from V and 0 bases from J, with 9 bases in between. This CDR3 is 15 amino acids long. From germline, CDR1 is SEHNR and CDR2 FQNEAQ (reference sequence). CDR3 DNA sequence: TGTGCCAGCAGCTTAGTTGAGGACCTGAACACTGAAGCTTTCTTT. Translated, it gives CASSLVEDLNTEAFF.

The chain recombines TRBV7-9 with TRBJ2-1; 11 bases line up with TRBD2. This CDR3 is 16 amino acids long. The V and J ends lost 6 bases and 5 bases, in that order; junction bases with no gene match: 9. Germline V gene lookup returns CDR1 SEHNR and CDR2 FQNEAQ (reference sequence). The CDR3 spells CASRTPGLAVDNEQFF. For the CDR3, the DNA is TGTGCCAGCAGAACACCGGGACTAGCGGTCGACAATGAGCAGTTCTTC.

This chain joins TRBV11-2 and TRBJ2-1, with TRBD2 matching over 7 bases. J was trimmed by 3 bases and V by 1 base; bases with no gene match: 6. The CDR3 loop spans 16 amino acids. Germline V lookup: CDR1 SGHAT, CDR2 FQNNGV. The CDR3, as DNA: TGTGCCAGCAGCTTAGGAGTAGCGGGTGTCTACAATGAGCAGTTCTTC. Residues: CASSLGVAGVYNEQFF.

This clone was found a few times. CDR3 nucleotide sequence: TGTGCCAGCAGCGTTGAGGGGTCCTACGAGCAGTACTTC. Encoded protein: CASSVEGSYEQYF. This chain joins TRBV9 and TRBJ2-7; D is tentatively TRBD1 or TRBD2 (5 bases each). Trimming shortened V by 2 bases and J by 1 base, and 7 bases separated the two germline ends. This CDR3 is 13 amino acids long. The germline V gene encodes CDR1 SGDLS and CDR2 YYNGEE.

The chain combines TRBV7-9 with TRBJ2-2; 9 positions match TRBD1. Germline V gene sequence: CDR1 SEHNR, CDR2 FQNEAQ (reference sequence). The CDR3 covers 18 residues. The V gene end was trimmed by 1 base and the J gene end by 5 bases; junction bases not matched to a gene: 11. The CDR3 DNA is TGTGCCAGCAGCTTAGATCTCGACAGGGGGATCCTGACCGGGGAGCTGTTTTTT. Encoded protein: CASSLDLDRGILTGELFF.

V gene TRBV27 combines with J gene TRBJ2-2, with 10 bases fitting TRBD1. CDR1 is MNHEY, CDR2 SMNVEV, per germline (reference sequence). V dropped 10 bases and J dropped 7; count of bases not matched to a gene: 9. CDR3 length: 14 amino acids. The CDR3 region is CAIARDRGGGELFF. CDR3 bases: TGTGCCATCGCTCGGGACAGGGGAGGCGGGGAGCTGTTTTTT.

Concerning this clone: One junction end disagrees with the germline gene, perhaps due to a read error. The V gene is TRBV28, the J gene TRBJ1-4; D remains ambiguous. The CDR3 is 13 residues long. Germline CDR1 MDHEN, CDR2 SYDVKM. CDR3 amino acids: CASSTPTSEKLFF. The CDR3 nucleotides read TGTGCCAGCAGTACCCCGACTAGTGAAAAACTGTTTTTT.

J is TRBJ2-3 and V is TRBV5-6; 9 bases map to TRBD2. The CDR3 spans 15 residues. Germline V gene lookup returns CDR1 SGHDT and CDR2 YYEEEE. V was clipped by 5 bases and J by 5 bases; unmatched bases: 9. The CDR3 nucleotides are TGTGCCAGCAGGTGGGGGCTAGCGGGACAAGATACGCAGTATTTT. This codes for CASRWGLAGQDTQYF.

The chain carries TRBV7-3 and TRBJ2-1, with unresolved D. V lost 0 bases and J 8 bases, leaving 14 bases between the germline ends. CDR3 length: 15 residues. Looked up from germline, CDR1 is SGHTA and CDR2 is FQGTGA. This CDR3 is CASSLTFVGPDEQFF. As DNA, the CDR3 is TGTGCCAGCAGCTTAACGTTTGTCGGACCCGATGAGCAGTTCTTC.

The genes are TRBV7-8 and TRBJ1-4; 7 bases agree with TRBD1. Germline CDR1 is SGHVS and CDR2 is FQNEAQ. After removal of 4 bases from V and 0 bases from J, the junction contained 5 bases not matched to a gene. This CDR3 has 16 residues. CDR3 nucleotide sequence: TGTGCCAGCAGCTCGAGAACAGGGGCAACTAATGAAAAACTGTTTTTT. Amino acids: CASSSRTGATNEKLFF. Complete variable domain (other parts from reference TRBV7-8 and TRBJ1-4): GAGVSQSPRYKVAKRGQDVALRCDPISGHVSLFWYQQALGQGPEFLTYFQNEAQLDKSGLPSDRFFAERPEGSVSTLKIQRTQQEDSAVYLCASSSRTGATNEKLFFGSGTQLSVL.

The J gene is TRBJ1-1, the V gene TRBV11-2; 7 nucleotides line up with TRBD1. J gave up 2 bases and V 0 bases, and 9 bases lay outside the gene matches. This CDR3 region has 17 residues. Germline V gene lookup returns CDR1 SGHAT and CDR2 FQNNGV. The CDR3 DNA reads as TGTGCCAGCAGCTTAGATTTAGGACAGGTGATAAACACTGAAGCTTTCTTT. Translating it yields CASSLDLGQVINTEAFF.

The V call is TRBV4-1, the J call TRBJ2-7, with D possibly being TRBD1 (5 bases). This CDR3 region has 15 residues. The V gene lost 5 bases and the J gene lost 6 bases, with 20 bases spanning the gap. Germline loops: CDR1 MGHRA, CDR2 YSYEKL. CDR3 sequence (DNA): TGCGCCAGCAGCTTTGAGGTTCAGGGCCTCACCGAGCAGTACTTC. As protein: CASSFEVQGLTEQYF.

This clone was observed a handful of times. This chain joins TRBV6-4 and TRBJ2-3; D remains unclear. The V gene lost 10 bases and the J gene lost 0 bases, with 11 bases spanning the gap. The CDR3 covers 13 residues. The V gene's germline CDR1 is MRHNA and CDR2 SNTAGT. CDR3 protein: CATSRASTDTQYF. The CDR3 DNA is TGTGCCACCTCTAGGGCGAGCACAGATACGCAGTATTTT.

The genes are TRBV29-1 and TRBJ2-7; 8 bases are a match to TRBD1. The germline V gene has CDR1 SQVTM and CDR2 ANQGSEA. Trimming removed 6 bases from V and 4 bases from J; junction bases left unmatched: 11. The CDR3 is 14 residues long. The CDR3 DNA reads as TGCAGCGTCCGACAGGGGACTCCCGGTTACGAGCAGTACTTC. Protein sequence: CSVRQGTPGYEQYF.

This sequence joins TRBV29-1 and TRBJ2-7; the match to TRBD2 covers 13 bases. This CDR3 contains 13 residues. The trim removed 4 bases at V and 4 bases at J, leaving 1 base unmatched. Germline CDR1 and CDR2: SQVTM and ANQGSEA. The CDR3 coding sequence is TGCAGCGTTGGGACTAGCGGGAGTTACGAGCAGTACTTC. This translates into CSVGTSGSYEQYF.

The CDR3 here is CASSWGYSNQPQHF. The CDR3 DNA reads as TGTGCCAGTAGTTGGGGGTATAGCAATCAGCCCCAGCATTTT. The chain joins TRBV19 to TRBJ1-5; maybe TRBD1 (5 bases). Trimming removed 5 bases at V and 0 bases at J, with 8 bases between. Germline V gene sequence: CDR1 LNHDA, CDR2 SQIVND (reference sequence). The CDR3 consists of 14 residues.

The chain combines TRBV14 with TRBJ2-2; D is ambiguous. The CDR3 is 14 amino acids. The germline gives CDR1 SGHDN, CDR2 FVKESK. V shed 7 bases and J shed 0 bases, with 9 bases lying between them. The CDR3 region is CASTRYSNTGELFF. For the CDR3, the DNA is TGTGCCAGCACGAGGTATTCGAACACCGGGGAGCTGTTTTTT.

The V gene is TRBV7-4, the J gene TRBJ2-1; tentative D call: TRBD1 (5 bases). Germline-derived CDR1 and CDR2 are SGHVT and SQSDAQ. The CDR3 length is 15 residues. V lost 3 bases to trimming and J lost 3 bases, with 12 bases between them. CDR3 DNA: TGTGCCAGCAGCTTTCAGGGTGAGGTCTACAATGAGCAGTTCTTC. Amino acid sequence: CASSFQGEVYNEQFF.